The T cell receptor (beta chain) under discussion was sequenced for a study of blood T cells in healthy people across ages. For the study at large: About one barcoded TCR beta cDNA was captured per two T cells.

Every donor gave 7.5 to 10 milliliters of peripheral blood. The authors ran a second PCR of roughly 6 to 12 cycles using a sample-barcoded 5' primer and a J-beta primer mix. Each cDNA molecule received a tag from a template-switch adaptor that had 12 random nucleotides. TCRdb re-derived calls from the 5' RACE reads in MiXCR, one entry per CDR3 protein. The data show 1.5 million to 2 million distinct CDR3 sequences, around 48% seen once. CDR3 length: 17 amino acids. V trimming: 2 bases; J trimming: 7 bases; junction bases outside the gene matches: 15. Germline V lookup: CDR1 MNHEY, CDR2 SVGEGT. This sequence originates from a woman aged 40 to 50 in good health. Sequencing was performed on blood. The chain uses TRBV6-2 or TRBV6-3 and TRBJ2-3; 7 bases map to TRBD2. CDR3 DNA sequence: TGTGCCAGCAGTTACAATCGGGGGGAAGGTCCACGATATACGCAGTATTTT. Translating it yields CASSYNRGEGPRYTQYF.